The 9 T cell receptor beta chains below come from one sample, sequenced in a study of shared clonotypes between healthy human individuals. Measured with immunoSEQ multiplex PCR; TCRdb has only the in-frame clones, and not every one. The sample includes 2 million to 3 million clones, roughly 93% of them seen just once. Sequencing was done on a sample of naive CD4+ T cells from PBMCs. Described subset: CD45RA+ positively selected. The receptors come from a man aged 18-30 years in good health. Some clones in this sample may be carry-over from other donors' samples.

V usage is TRBV20-1 and J usage is TRBJ1-1, with 11 bases that match TRBD1. V lost 7 bases, J lost 10 bases, and 5 bases stayed unmatched. This CDR3 comprises 11 residues. CDR1 DFQATT and CDR2 SNEGSKA come from the germline V gene (reference sequence). The CDR3 spells CSGTGGAGAFF. Written as DNA, the CDR3 is TGCAGTGGGACAGGGGGCGCAGGAGCTTTCTTT.

V gene TRBV7-2 combines with J gene TRBJ2-1; D is undetermined. The germline V and J ends were trimmed by 2 bases and 5 bases, with 7 bases remaining between them. This CDR3 spans 13 amino acids. From germline, CDR1 is SGHTA and CDR2 FQGNSA. In DNA, the CDR3 is TGTGCCAGCAGCTTAATACGTGACAATGAGCAGTTCTTC. This codes for CASSLIRDNEQFF.

The CDR3, as DNA: TGTGCCAGCAACGCGGGAGTAAACACCTACGAGCAGTACTTC. It translates to CASNAGVNTYEQYF. The chain carries TRBV28 and TRBJ2-7; 7 bases are a match to TRBD2. With V trimmed by 7 bases and J by 2 bases, 8 bases remained unmatched. This CDR3 comprises 14 residues. From germline, CDR1 is MDHEN and CDR2 SYDVKM.

The chain couples TRBV2 to TRBJ1-3; D gene unclear. Germline V CDR1 and CDR2: SNHLY, FYNNEI. The germline V and J ends were trimmed by 6 bases and 0 bases, with 9 bases remaining between them. CDR3 length equals 14 residues. In DNA form, the CDR3 reads TGTGCCAGCAGGTTGGACCTCTCTGGAAACACCATATATTTT. This gives the protein CASRLDLSGNTIYF.

This chain links TRBV4-3 with TRBJ2-5; 7 positions agree with TRBD1. TRBJ2-7 matches the DNA end more closely, so the J call is doubtful. CDR3 length: 16 amino acids. CDR1 is LGHNA, CDR2 YSLEER, per germline. CDR3 region: CASSQDPGTVYYEQYF. CDR3 DNA: TGCGCCAGCAGCCAAGATCCCGGGACAGTATACTACGAGCAGTACTTC.

This rearrangement joins TRBV7-8 to TRBJ2-1; TRBD2 matches at 14 bases. V dropped 5 bases and J dropped 5; count of bases not matched to a gene: 2. The CDR3 consists of 15 residues. From germline, CDR1 is SGHVS and CDR2 FQNEAQ. As DNA, the CDR3 is TGTGCCAGCAGCGCGGGACTAGCGGGAGACAATGAGCAGTTCTTC. Amino acid sequence: CASSAGLAGDNEQFF.

This clone was observed once. V gene TRBV5-4 combines with J gene TRBJ2-7; TRBD2 aligns across 9 bases. From germline, CDR1 is SGHNT and CDR2 YYREEE (reference sequence). This CDR3 spans 14 amino acids. Trimming cost V 4 bases and J 6 bases; bases outside gene matches: 8. CDR3 residues: CASSAGTSYSEQYF. The CDR3 region has the DNA TGTGCCAGCAGCGCCGGGACTAGCTATTCCGAGCAGTACTTC. The full variable domain, with the rest looked up from reference TRBV5-4 and TRBJ2-7, is ETGVTQSPTHLIKTRGQQVTLRCSSQSGHNTVSWYQQALGQGPQFIFQYYREEENGRGNFPPRFSGLQFPNYSSELNVNALELDDSALYLCASSAGTSYSEQYFGPGTRLTVT.

The chain joins TRBV9 to TRBJ2-1; the match to TRBD2 covers 13 bases. This CDR3 is 15 amino acids long. V lost 4 bases, J lost 8 bases, and 6 bases stayed unmatched. The germline CDR1 and CDR2 sequences are SGDLS and YYNGEE. CDR3 DNA sequence: TGTGCCAGCAGCTCAGGGACTAGCGGGAAGCATGAGCAGTTCTTC. Translating it yields CASSSGTSGKHEQFF.

The chain uses TRBV5-1 and TRBJ2-1, with 11 bases lining up with TRBD2. The CDR3 spans 17 residues. The V segment lost 0 bases and the J segment 0 bases; nucleotides outside the gene matches: 2. Germline-derived CDR1 and CDR2 are SGHRS and YFSETQ. The CDR3 nucleotides read TGCGCCAGCAGCTTGGCTACTAGCGGGAGCTCCTACAATGAGCAGTTCTTC. Translated: CASSLATSGSSYNEQFF.